Following are 14 T cell receptor beta chains from one sample sequenced in a study of T cells in narcolepsy. The table came from immunoSEQ multiplex PCR; TCRdb's copy has only in-frame clones and leaves some out. The sample lists tens of thousands of clones, about 85% occurring once. Sequencing was performed on CD45RA- memory CD4+ T cells from PBMCs. Receptors were obtained from a human donor with narcolepsy.

V usage is TRBV28 and J usage is TRBJ1-3; D is undetermined. Trimming stripped 5 bases from V and 0 bases from J, with 11 bases between. Germline loops: CDR1 MDHEN, CDR2 SYDVKM. CDR3 size: 15 residues. CDR3 sequence: CASSPLGSSGNTIYF. The CDR3 bases are TGTGCCAGCAGTCCACTGGGCAGCTCTGGAAACACCATATATTTT.

This clone was seen only a few times. This chain links TRBV4-1 with TRBJ2-1; no clear D gene. Deletions cut 1 base from V and 0 bases from J, with 10 bases between. The CDR3 has 16 amino acids. The germline gives CDR1 MGHRA, CDR2 YSYEKL. In DNA form, the CDR3 reads TGCGCCAGCAGCCAAGTCGACTTAATCTCCTACAATGAGCAGTTCTTC. It translates to CASSQVDLISYNEQFF.

The genes are TRBV19 and TRBJ1-1; TRBD1 aligns across 8 bases. V lost 6 bases and J lost 5; bases outside the gene matches: 5. The CDR3 loop spans 13 amino acids. CDR1 LNHDA and CDR2 SQIVND come from the germline V gene (reference sequence). CDR3 bases: TGTGCCAGTAGCATCAGGGGGCAGACTGAAGCTTTCTTT. Encoded protein: CASSIRGQTEAFF. Supplemented by reference TRBV19 and TRBJ1-1, the full variable domain reads DGGITQSPKYLFRKEGQNVTLSCEQNLNHDAMYWYRQDPGQGLRLIYYSQIVNDFQKGDIAEGYSVSREKKESFPLTVTSAQKNPTAFYLCASSIRGQTEAFFGQGTRLTVV.

This chain joins TRBV18 and TRBJ2-7; TRBD2 might be the D (5 bases). The V gene lost 1 base and the J gene lost 0 bases, with 10 bases spanning the gap. The CDR3 loop spans 15 amino acids. Germline-derived CDR1 and CDR2 are KGHSH and LQKENI. CDR3 in DNA: TGTGCCAGCTCACCACAGAGCGGAAGCTCCTACGAGCAGTACTTC. Its protein is CASSPQSGSSYEQYF.

The chain couples TRBV7-2 to TRBJ2-2, with TRBD2 as a possible D gene (6 bases). Trimming stripped 6 bases from V and 2 bases from J, with 19 bases between. The CDR3 is 17 amino acids. The V gene's germline CDR1 is SGHTA and CDR2 FQGNSA. The CDR3 loop is CASSSPMGGSNTGELFF. CDR3 nucleotides: TGTGCCAGCAGTTCCCCCATGGGGGGTAGCAACACCGGGGAGCTGTTTTTT.

The chain has TRBV14 and TRBJ2-7, with D uncertain. Germline CDR1 and CDR2: SGHDN and FVKESK. The CDR3 spans 14 residues. V lost 5 bases and J lost 2, with 13 bases in between. DNA for the CDR3: TGTGCCAGCAGCTTCTCGACTGTTGCCTACGAGCAGTACTTC. It specifies CASSFSTVAYEQYF.

J is TRBJ2-1 and V is TRBV6-6; D is ambiguous. With 3 bases removed from V and 9 bases from J, the gap between germline ends came to 3 bases. The length of the CDR3 is 10 residues. Per the germline V gene, CDR1 is MNHNY and CDR2 is SVGAGI (reference sequence). The CDR3 nucleotides read TGTGCCAGCAGTTATCGTGAGCAGTTCTTC. The encoded protein is CASSYREQFF.

Here the CDR3 DNA reads TGTGCCAGCAGCTTAGTTTCGGTAGCGTCCGATGAGCAGTTCTTC. It codes for CASSLVSVASDEQFF. This rearrangement joins TRBV11-3 to TRBJ2-1; the D gene is possibly TRBD2 (5 bases). The CDR3 runs to 15 residues. CDR1 is SGHNT and CDR2 is YENEEA in the germline V gene. Trimming removed 1 base from V and 8 bases from J, with 15 bases in between.

J is TRBJ2-2 and V is TRBV7-9; 12 bases align to TRBD2. This CDR3 has 16 residues. V shed 5 bases and J 2 bases; nucleotides not matched to a gene: 3. Germline CDR1 and CDR2: SEHNR and FQNEAQ (reference sequence). CDR3: CASSRTSGVNTGELFF. The CDR3 nucleotides read TGTGCCAGCAGCCGGACTAGCGGGGTTAACACCGGGGAGCTGTTTTTT. The whole variable domain, filled in from reference TRBV7-9 and TRBJ2-2, reads DTGVSQNPRHKITKRGQNVTFRCDPISEHNRLYWYRQTLGQGPEFLTYFQNEAQLEKSRLLSDRFSAERPKGSFSTLEIQRTEQGDSAMYLCASSRTSGVNTGELFFGEGSRLTVL.

The rearrangement uses TRBV5-4 and TRBJ2-7; D might be TRBD2 (6 bases). The CDR3 has 15 residues. Germline V gene sequence: CDR1 SGHNT, CDR2 YYREEE (reference sequence). Trimming shortened V by 9 bases and J by 3 bases, and 22 bases separated the two germline ends. The DNA for the CDR3 is TGTGCCATCCTACCGTTTCCTCTAGCGAGCTACGAGCAGTACTTC. It is translated as CAILPFPLASYEQYF.

This clone was counted between two and nine times. This chain connects TRBV30 to TRBJ1-4, with D possibly matching TRBD1 (5 bases). Per germline, CDR1 GTSNPN and CDR2 SVGIG (reference sequence). This CDR3 has 14 amino acids. The V gene lost 1 base and the J gene lost 0 bases, with 6 bases spanning the gap. CDR3 bases: TGTGCCTGGAGTGGGGGCCCAACTAATGAAAAACTGTTTTTT. Protein product: CAWSGGPTNEKLFF.

The gene calls are TRBV2 and TRBJ1-5; 10 bases map to TRBD1. This CDR3 spans 15 amino acids. V lost 6 bases to trimming and J lost 7 bases; unmatched junction nucleotides: 9. Germline V gene sequence: CDR1 SNHLY, CDR2 FYNNEI. The CDR3 loop is CASSPDRGLLQPQHF. The CDR3 DNA reads TGTGCCAGCAGCCCCGACAGGGGGCTATTACAGCCCCAGCATTTT. The full variable domain, its missing parts supplied by reference TRBV2 and TRBJ1-5, is EPEVTQTPSHQVTQMGQEVILRCVPISNHLYFYWYRQILGQKVEFLVSFYNNEISEKSEIFDDQFSVERPDGSNFTLKIRSTKLEDSAMYFCASSPDRGLLQPQHFGDGTRLSIL.

The genes are TRBV6-1 and TRBJ1-2; D ambiguous. V lost 0 bases to trimming and J lost 5 bases, with 13 bases between them. This CDR3 has 15 amino acids. Germline V gives CDR1 MNHNS, CDR2 SASEGT. CDR3 protein: CASSEALAVPYGYTF. In DNA, the CDR3 is TGTGCCAGCAGTGAAGCCCTAGCAGTACCGTATGGCTACACCTTC.

The table lists this clone with a count of one. V and J are TRBV2 and TRBJ1-4; no firm D call. The length of the CDR3 is 15 residues. CDR1 SNHLY and CDR2 FYNNEI come from the germline V gene. V was trimmed by 1 base and J by 8 bases, leaving 14 bases between them. The CDR3 region has the DNA TGTGCCAGCAGTGAAGTATCCGTTGAGGGAGAAAAACTGTTTTTT. This gives the protein CASSEVSVEGEKLFF.